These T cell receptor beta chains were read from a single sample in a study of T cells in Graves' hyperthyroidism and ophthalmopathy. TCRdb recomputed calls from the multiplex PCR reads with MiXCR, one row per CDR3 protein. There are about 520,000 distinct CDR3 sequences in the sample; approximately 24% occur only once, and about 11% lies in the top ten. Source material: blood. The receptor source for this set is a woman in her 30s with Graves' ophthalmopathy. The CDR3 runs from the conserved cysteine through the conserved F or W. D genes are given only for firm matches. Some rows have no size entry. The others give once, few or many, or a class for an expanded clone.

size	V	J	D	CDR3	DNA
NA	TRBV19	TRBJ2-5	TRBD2	CASSTRTSGTQETQYF	TGTGCCAGTAGTACTAGGACTAGCGGGACCCAAGAGACCCAGTACTTC
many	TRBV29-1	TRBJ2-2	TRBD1	CSGGDREHGELFF	TGCAGCGGAGGGGACAGGGAGCACGGGGAGCTGTTTTTT
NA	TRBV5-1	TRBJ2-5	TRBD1	CASSATGQPQETQYF	TGCGCCAGCAGCGCTACGGGACAGCCCCAAGAGACCCAGTACTTC
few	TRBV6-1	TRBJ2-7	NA	CASRRGGDYEQYF	TGTGCCAGCAGGCGAGGGGGAGACTACGAGCAGTACTTC
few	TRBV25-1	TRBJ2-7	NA	CASRRRANYEQYF	TGTGCCAGCAGACGCAGGGCAAACTACGAGCAGTACTTC
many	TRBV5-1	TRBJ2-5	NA	CASSPGRAGETQYF	TGCGCCAGCAGCCCGGGCAGGGCGGGGGAGACCCAGTACTTC
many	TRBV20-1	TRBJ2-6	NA	CSARDLVKVYSGANVLTF	TGCAGTGCTAGAGATCTTGTCAAGGTCTACTCTGGGGCCAACGTCCTGACTTTC
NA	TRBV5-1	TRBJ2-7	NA	CASSPGTWQEEQYF	TGCGCCAGCAGCCCCGGGACTTGGCAAGAAGAGCAGTACTTC
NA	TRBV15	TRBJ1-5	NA	CATSRDSRDQPQHF	TGTGCCACCAGCAGAGATTCGAGGGACCAGCCCCAGCATTTT
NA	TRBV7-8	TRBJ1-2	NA	CASSPDRLPNYGYTF	TGTGCCAGCAGCCCGGACAGACTCCCTAACTATGGCTACACCTTC
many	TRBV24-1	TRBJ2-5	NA	CATSAGEKTQYF	TGTGCCACCAGTGCTGGGGAAAAGACCCAGTACTTC
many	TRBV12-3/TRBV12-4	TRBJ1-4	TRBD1	CASSLDRGANEKLFF	TGTGCCAGCAGTCTGGACAGGGGGGCTAATGAAAAACTGTTTTTT
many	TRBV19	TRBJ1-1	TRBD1	CASSPDRVEGTEAFF	TGTGCCAGTAGTCCGGACAGGGTTGAGGGCACTGAAGCTTTCTTT
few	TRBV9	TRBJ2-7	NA	CASSVTVFPYEQYF	TGTGCCAGCAGCGTGACTGTCTTCCCCTACGAGCAGTACTTC
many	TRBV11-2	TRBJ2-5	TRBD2	CASSSTADTSAKYF	TGTGCCAGCAGCTCCACTGCAGATACTAGCGCGAAGTACTTC
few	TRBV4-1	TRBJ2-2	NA	CASSQEPYTGELFF	TGCGCCAGCAGCCAAGAGCCGTATACCGGGGAGCTGTTTTTT
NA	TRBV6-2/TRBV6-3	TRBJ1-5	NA	CASSYSKKEKNSNQPQHF	TGTGCCAGCAGTTACTCGAAAAAGGAAAAGAATAGCAATCAGCCCCAGCATTTT
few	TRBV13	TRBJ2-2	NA	CASSLLGDGELFF	TGTGCCAGCAGCTTATTAGGGGACGGGGAGCTGTTTTTT
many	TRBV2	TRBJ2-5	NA	CASSDYVYVDKTQYF	TGTGCCAGCAGTGATTATGTTTACGTGGATAAGACCCAGTACTTC
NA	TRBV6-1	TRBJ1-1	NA	CASSEAVGILNTEAFF	TGTGCCAGCAGTGAAGCGGTCGGAATTTTGAACACTGAAGCTTTCTTT
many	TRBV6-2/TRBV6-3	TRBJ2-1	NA	CASRNPGENF	TGTGCCAGCAGGAACCCAGGGGAAAACTTC
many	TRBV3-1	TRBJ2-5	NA	CASSHLLGLQETQYF	TGTGCCAGCAGCCATTTATTAGGGCTACAAGAGACCCAGTACTTC
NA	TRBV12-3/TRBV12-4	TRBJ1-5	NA	CASSGNRAGQPQHF	TGTGCCAGCAGCGGAAACAGGGCGGGTCAGCCCCAGCATTTT
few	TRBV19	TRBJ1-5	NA	CATTEGNQPQHF	TGTGCCACCACGGAGGGAAATCAGCCCCAGCATTTT
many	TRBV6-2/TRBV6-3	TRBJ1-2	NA	CASSHGQTNSNYGYTF	TGTGCCAGCAGTCATGGACAGACTAATTCTAACTATGGCTACACCTTC
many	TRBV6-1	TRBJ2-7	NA	CASSHRTNGMNEQYF	TGTGCCAGCAGCCACCGGACAAACGGAATGAACGAGCAGTACTTC
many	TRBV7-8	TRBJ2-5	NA	CASSLVAVQETQYF	TGTGCCAGCAGCTTAGTAGCGGTCCAAGAGACCCAGTACTTC
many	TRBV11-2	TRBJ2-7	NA	CASSLDLGGSGYEQYF	TGTGCCAGCAGCTTAGATCTTGGGGGGTCGGGCTACGAGCAGTACTTC
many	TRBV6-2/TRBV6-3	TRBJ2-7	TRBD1	CASTPGTGTNYGQYF	TGTGCCAGCACCCCAGGGACAGGGACCAACTACGGGCAGTACTTC
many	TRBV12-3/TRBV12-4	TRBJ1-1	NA	CASSWPRGEAFF	TGTGCCAGCAGTTGGCCCCGGGGGGAAGCTTTCTTT
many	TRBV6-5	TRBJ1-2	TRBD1	CASSSPPQGGGGYTF	TGTGCCAGCAGTTCCCCTCCGCAGGGGGGAGGTGGCTACACCTTC
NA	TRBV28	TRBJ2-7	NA	CASSLSGTGGKYEQYF	TGTGCCAGCAGTTTAAGCGGGACAGGTGGGAAATACGAGCAGTACTTC
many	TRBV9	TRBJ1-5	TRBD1	CASREDRDGNQPQHF	TGTGCCAGCAGAGAGGACAGGGACGGCAATCAGCCCCAGCATTTT
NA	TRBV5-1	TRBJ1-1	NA	CASSLGQDMNTEAFF	TGCGCCAGCAGCTTGGGTCAGGACATGAACACTGAAGCTTTCTTT
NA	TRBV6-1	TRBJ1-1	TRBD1	CASTQGARTEAFF	TGTGCCAGCACCCAGGGGGCGAGGACTGAAGCTTTCTTT
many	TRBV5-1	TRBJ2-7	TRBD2	CASSLGPLGGGALHEQYF	TGCGCCAGCAGCTTGGGCCCCCTTGGCGGGGGGGCCCTCCACGAGCAGTACTTC
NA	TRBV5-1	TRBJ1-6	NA	CASSLEKGINSPLHF	TGCGCCAGCAGCTTGGAAAAAGGGATCAATTCACCCCTCCACTTT
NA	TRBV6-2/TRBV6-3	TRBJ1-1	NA	CASIQSEGLHTEAFF	TGTGCCAGCATTCAATCCGAGGGGCTACACACTGAAGCTTTCTTT
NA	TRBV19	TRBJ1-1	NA	CASSPVGRNTEAFF	TGTGCCAGTAGCCCTGTCGGCCGAAACACTGAAGCTTTCTTT
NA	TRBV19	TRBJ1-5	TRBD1	CASARDRVQGQPQHF	TGTGCCAGTGCTCGGGACAGGGTTCAGGGTCAGCCCCAGCATTTT
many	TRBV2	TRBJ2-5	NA	CASSDGTRAETQYF	TGTGCCAGCAGTGACGGGACTCGGGCGGAGACCCAGTACTTC
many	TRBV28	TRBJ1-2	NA	CASSAPGASSYGYTF	TGTGCCAGCAGTGCCCCCGGGGCCAGCTCCTATGGCTACACCTTC
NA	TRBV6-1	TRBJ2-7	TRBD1	CASSGTGGSVGSYEQYF	TGTGCCAGCAGTGGGACAGGGGGAAGTGTCGGCTCCTACGAGCAGTACTTC
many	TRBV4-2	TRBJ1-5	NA	CASSQEGGTGNQPQHF	TGTGCCAGCAGCCAAGAAGGGGGGACGGGAAATCAGCCCCAGCATTTT
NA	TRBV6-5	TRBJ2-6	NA	CASKLFGANVLTF	TGTGCCAGCAAGTTGTTTGGGGCCAACGTCCTGACTTTC
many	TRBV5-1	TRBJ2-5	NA	CASSLVSGGPEETQYF	TGCGCCAGCAGCTTGGTTAGTGGGGGACCGGAGGAGACCCAGTACTTC
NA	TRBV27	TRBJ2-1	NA	CASSTGFAYNEQFF	TGTGCCAGCAGTACAGGGTTCGCCTACAATGAGCAGTTCTTC
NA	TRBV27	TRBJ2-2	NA	CASSGGRGELFF	TGTGCCAGCAGCGGGGGACGCGGGGAGCTGTTTTTT
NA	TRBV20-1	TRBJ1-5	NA	CSATFDSSNQPQHF	TGCAGTGCTACCTTCGACAGTAGCAATCAGCCCCAGCATTTT
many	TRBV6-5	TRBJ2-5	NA	CASSYSMGAKIQETQYF	TGTGCCAGCAGTTACTCGATGGGGGCAAAAATCCAAGAGACCCAGTACTTC
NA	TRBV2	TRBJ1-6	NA	CASSEAIQYVFGSPLHF	TGTGCCAGCAGTGAAGCAATCCAGTACGTCTTTGGTTCACCCCTCCACTTT
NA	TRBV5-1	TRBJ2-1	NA	CASSRVVYSPFVEQFF	TGCGCCAGCAGCCGAGTCGTATACTCTCCTTTCGTTGAGCAGTTCTTC
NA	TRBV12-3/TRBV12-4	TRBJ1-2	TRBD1	CASSLPRDRVGETF	TGTGCCAGCAGTTTACCTCGGGACAGGGTCGGGGAGACCTTC
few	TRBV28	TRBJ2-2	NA	CASSQDSYTGELFF	TGTGCCAGCAGTCAAGACAGCTACACCGGGGAGCTGTTTTTT
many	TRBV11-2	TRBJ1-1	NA	CASRSAGLATEAFF	TGTGCCAGCAGGTCAGCAGGGCTAGCCACTGAAGCTTTCTTT